Presented here are 3 T cell receptor beta chains from one specimen sequenced in a study of blood T cells in healthy people across ages. With a J-beta primer mix and a sample-barcoded 5' primer, a second PCR ran about 7 to 12 cycles. TCRdb analysed the 5' RACE reads with MiXCR anew, one entry per CDR3 protein. The table includes about 1.6 million distinct CDR3 sequences, roughly 32% detected once. Sequenced input: blood. Receptors originate from a woman in her twenties or thirties in good health.

The V and J genes are TRBV20-1 and TRBJ2-5; D remains unclear. There are 13 residues in the CDR3. V shed 3 bases and J shed 5 bases, with 13 bases lying between them. From germline, CDR1 is DFQATT and CDR2 SNEGSKA (reference sequence). CDR3 sequence reads: CSASNPEQETQYF. In nucleotides, the CDR3 is TGCAGTGCTAGTAATCCCGAGCAGGAGACCCAGTACTTC.

This clonotype was recorded a few times. V gene TRBV7-2 combines with J gene TRBJ1-4; 7 nucleotides match TRBD1. With 5 bases clipped from V and 4 bases from J, the junction kept 10 bases outside the gene matches. Germline V gene lookup returns CDR1 SGHTA and CDR2 FQGNSA. CDR3 length equals 16 residues. This CDR3 is CASSPGTGVFNEKLFF. For the CDR3, the DNA is TGTGCCAGCAGCCCCGGAACAGGGGTTTTTAATGAAAAACTGTTTTTT.

Comments on this clonotype: Sequence at one end of the junction differs from germline and may be a read error. The rearrangement uses TRBV20-1 and TRBJ2-1; D gene unclear. Germline V gives CDR1 DFQATT, CDR2 SNEGSKA (reference sequence). The CDR3 length is 14 residues. The CDR3 coding sequence is TGCAGTGCCCCTCTTCCCAGACGACTCAATGTGCAGTTCTTC. Its translation is CSAPLPRRLNVQFF.